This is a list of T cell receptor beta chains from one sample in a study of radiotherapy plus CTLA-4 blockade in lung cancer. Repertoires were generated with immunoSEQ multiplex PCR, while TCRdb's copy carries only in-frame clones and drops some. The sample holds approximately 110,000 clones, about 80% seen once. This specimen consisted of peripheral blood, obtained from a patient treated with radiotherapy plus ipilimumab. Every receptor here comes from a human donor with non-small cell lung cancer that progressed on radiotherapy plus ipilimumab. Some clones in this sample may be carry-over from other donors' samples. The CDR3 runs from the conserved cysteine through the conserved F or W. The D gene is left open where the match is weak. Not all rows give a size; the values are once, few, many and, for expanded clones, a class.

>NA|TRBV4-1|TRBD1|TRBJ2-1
CASSQIGTGLNEQFF
TGCGCCAGCAGCCAAATCGGGACAGGGTTGAATGAGCAGTTCTTC
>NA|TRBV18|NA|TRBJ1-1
CASSPFGQRVNTEAFF
TGTGCCAGCTCACCATTCGGACAGCGTGTGAACACTGAAGCTTTCTTT
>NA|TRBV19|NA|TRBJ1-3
CASSPFWQATSGNTIYF
TGTGCCAGTAGTCCCTTTTGGCAGGCTACTTCTGGAAACACCATATATTTT
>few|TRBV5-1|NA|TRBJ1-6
CASSSDVSSSYNSPLHF
TGCGCCAGCAGCTCGGACGTTTCGAGCTCCTATAATTCACCCCTCCACTTT
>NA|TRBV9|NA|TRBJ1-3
CASSVGGAGNTIYF
TGTGCCAGCAGCGTAGGAGGGGCCGGAAACACCATATATTTT
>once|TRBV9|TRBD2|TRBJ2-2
CASGAGDHTGELFF
TGTGCCAGCGGGGCGGGGGACCACACCGGGGAGCTGTTTTTT
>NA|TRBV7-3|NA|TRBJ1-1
CASSPHTGNTEAFF
TGTGCCAGCAGCCCGCACACAGGGAACACTGAAGCTTTCTTT
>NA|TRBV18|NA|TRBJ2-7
CASSRLLIASPYEQYF
TGTGCCAGCTCCCGCCTTCTGATAGCTAGCCCCTACGAGCAGTACTTC
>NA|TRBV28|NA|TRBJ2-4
CASSLTGAVPQNIQYF
TGTGCCAGCAGTTTAACCGGGGCGGTCCCCCAAAACATTCAGTACTTC
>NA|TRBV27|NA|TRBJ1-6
CASSHRQRGVPNSPLHF
TGTGCCAGCAGTCACCGACAGCGAGGGGTGCCGAATTCACCCCTCCACTTT
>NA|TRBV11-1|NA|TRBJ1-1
CASSLNRAGVNPEAFF
TGTGCCAGCAGCTTAAATCGAGCAGGGGTGAACCCTGAAGCTTTCTTT
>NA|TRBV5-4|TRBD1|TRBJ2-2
CATRTGTGLNTGELFF
TGTGCCACCAGGACCGGGACAGGACTGAACACCGGGGAGCTGTTTTTT
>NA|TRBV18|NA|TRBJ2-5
CASSPPWQKLYQETQYF
TGTGCCAGCTCACCACCTTGGCAGAAATTGTACCAAGAGACCCAGTACTTC
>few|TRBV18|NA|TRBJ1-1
CASSPSPDTEAFF
TGTGCCAGCTCACCAAGCCCCGACACTGAAGCTTTCTTT